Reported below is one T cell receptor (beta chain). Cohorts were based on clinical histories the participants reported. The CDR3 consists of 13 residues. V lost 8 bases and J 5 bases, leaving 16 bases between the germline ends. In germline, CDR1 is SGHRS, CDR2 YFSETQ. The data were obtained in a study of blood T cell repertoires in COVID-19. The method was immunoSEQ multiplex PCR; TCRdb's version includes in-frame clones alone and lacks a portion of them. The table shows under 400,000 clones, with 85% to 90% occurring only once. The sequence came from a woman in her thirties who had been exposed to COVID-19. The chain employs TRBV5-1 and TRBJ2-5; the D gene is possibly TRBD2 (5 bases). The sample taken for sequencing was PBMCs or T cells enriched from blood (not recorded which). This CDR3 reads CASAQARGETQYF. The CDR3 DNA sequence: TGCGCCAGTGCCCAGGCCCGAGGGGAGACCCAGTACTTC.